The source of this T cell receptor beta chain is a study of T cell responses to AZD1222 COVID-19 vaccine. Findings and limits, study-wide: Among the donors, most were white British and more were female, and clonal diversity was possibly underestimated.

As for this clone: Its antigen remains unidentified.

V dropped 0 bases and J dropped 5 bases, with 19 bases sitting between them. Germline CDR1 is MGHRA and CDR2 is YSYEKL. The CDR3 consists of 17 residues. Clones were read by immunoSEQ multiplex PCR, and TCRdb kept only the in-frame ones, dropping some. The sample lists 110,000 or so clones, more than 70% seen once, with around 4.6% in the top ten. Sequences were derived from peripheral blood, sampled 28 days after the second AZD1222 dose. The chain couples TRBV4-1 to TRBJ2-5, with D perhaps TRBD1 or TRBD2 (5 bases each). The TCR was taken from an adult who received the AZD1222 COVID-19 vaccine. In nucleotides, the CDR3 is TGCGCCAGCAGCCAAGATACAGGCTCAGCGGTACTGGAGACCCAGTACTTC. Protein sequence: CASSQDTGSAVLETQYF.